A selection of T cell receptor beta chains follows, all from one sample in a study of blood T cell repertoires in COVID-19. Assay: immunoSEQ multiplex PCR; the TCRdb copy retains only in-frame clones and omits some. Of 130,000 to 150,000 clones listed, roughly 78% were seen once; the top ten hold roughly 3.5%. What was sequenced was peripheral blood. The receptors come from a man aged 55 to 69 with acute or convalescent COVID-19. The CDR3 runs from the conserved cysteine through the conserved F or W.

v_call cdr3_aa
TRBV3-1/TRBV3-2 CASSLRGGGETQYF
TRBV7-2 CASSETGTTNNEQFF
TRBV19 CASSIEAPDTQYF
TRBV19 CASSMGLQGRFRNEQFF
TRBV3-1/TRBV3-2 CASSFGQGKETQYF
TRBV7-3 CASSYLAGAENEQFF
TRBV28 CASTLVYPMNTEAFF
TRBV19 CASNPTGIKGGYTF
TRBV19 CASSIGGSTYEQYF
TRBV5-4 CASSTYGGSNQPQHF
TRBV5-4 CASSFSQGDGYTF
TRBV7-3 CASSLMQEETQYF
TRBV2 CASRPGRQLYNEQFF
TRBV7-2 CASSLADSSGSPQHF
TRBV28 CASRPQTSGSYEQYF
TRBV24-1 CATSGTEEYGYTF
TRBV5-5 CASSLGQGDYGYTF
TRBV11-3 CASSLGGGNTIYF
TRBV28 CASSMGQGVSPLHF
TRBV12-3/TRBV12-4 CASSSGTTDTQYF
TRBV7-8 CASIFEGLVYETQYF
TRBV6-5 CASRGVNQPQHF